This T cell receptor beta chain was recorded in a study of T cell repertoires in aging, cancer and after chemotherapy. About the research overall: About 9 million TCR reads made up the full dataset.

Multiplex touch-down PCR with TRB-A/B primers amplified rearranged V-D-J TRB sequences. TCRdb independently ran MiXCR on the multiplex PCR reads; one entry per CDR3 protein. The sample comprises approximately 6,500 distinct CDR3 sequences, around 40% of which are singletons, and approximately 51% rests with the top ten. This clonotype appeared a few times. The length of the CDR3 is 12 residues. The V end was cut by 10 bases, the J end by 4 bases, with 11 bases between. Germline V gene data show CDR1 as MNHNY and CDR2 as SVGAGI (reference sequence). The template was genomic DNA from peripheral blood, not RNA.

The chain is built from TRBV6-6 and TRBJ2-1, with D perhaps matching TRBD1 (6 bases). What was sequenced was blood. The clonotype originates from a human donor with a blood cancer. This CDR3 is CATGQTYNEQFF. CDR3 coding DNA: TGTGCCACCGGACAGACTTACAATGAGCAGTTCTTC.